The 11 T cell receptor beta chains below all came from one sample that was sequenced in a study of blood T cells in healthy people across ages. A second about 6 to 12 cycle PCR used barcoded and J-beta primers. TCRdb re-derived calls from the 5' RACE reads in MiXCR, one entry per CDR3 protein. The repertoire holds 650,000 to 950,000 distinct CDR3 sequences, with approximately 44% as singletons. Sequencing input: blood. The receptors originated from a man in his 60s in good health.

V usage is TRBV20-1 and J usage is TRBJ2-7; perhaps TRBD2 as D (6 bases). This CDR3 has 15 amino acids. CDR1 DFQATT and CDR2 SNEGSKA come from the germline V gene (reference sequence). V was trimmed by 0 bases and J by 2 bases, leaving 14 bases between them. The DNA of the CDR3 is TGCAGTGCTAGAGATCATGGACGGGGGACCTACGAGCAGTACTTC. This gives the protein CSARDHGRGTYEQYF.

The V and J genes are TRBV2 and TRBJ2-2; 8 bases fit TRBD2. Trimming took 8 bases from V and 3 from J; bases not matched to a gene: 5. CDR1 is SNHLY, CDR2 FYNNEI, per germline. The CDR3 covers 14 residues. CDR3 amino acids: CASYIAGYTGELFF. The CDR3 DNA follows: TGTGCCAGCTATATAGCGGGGTACACCGGGGAGCTGTTTTTT.

The table lists this clonotype with a few counts. The chain has TRBV30 and TRBJ1-2; a possible D gene is TRBD1 (5 bases). CDR1 and CDR2 (germline): GTSNPN, SVGIG (reference sequence). Trimming removed 1 base at V and 4 bases at J, with 16 bases between. This CDR3 spans 15 amino acids. The CDR3 coding sequence is TGTGCCTGGAGTGGGACAAACCCCCGGGCCTATGGCTACACCTTC. This translates into CAWSGTNPRAYGYTF.

This clonotype was counted a single time. The chain combines TRBV4-3 with TRBJ1-1; D remains unclear. With 1 base removed from V and 7 bases from J, the gap between germline ends came to 10 bases. The CDR3 has 13 amino acids. From germline, CDR1 is LGHNA and CDR2 YSLEER. CDR3 residues: CASSQGRVDEAFF. Written as DNA, the CDR3 is TGCGCCAGCAGCCAAGGTCGCGTTGATGAAGCTTTCTTT.

This clonotype was detected ten times or more. The chain recombines TRBV7-9 with TRBJ2-3; TRBD1 matches 7 bases. Trimming at V came to 11 bases and at J to 1 base, leaving 12 bases not matched to a gene. This CDR3 is 15 amino acids long. Looked up from germline, CDR1 is SEHNR and CDR2 is FQNEAQ (reference sequence). The CDR3 nucleotides read TGTGCCGAGAGTAGAGGGGGCGCCGGCACAGATACGCAGTATTTT. It yields the protein CAESRGGAGTDTQYF.

This chain uses TRBV4-1 with TRBJ1-2; D gene uncertain. This CDR3 comprises 15 residues. CDR1 is MGHRA, CDR2 YSYEKL, per germline. V lost 0 bases and J 7 bases, leaving 15 bases between the germline ends. CDR3 nucleotide sequence: TGCGCCAGCAGCCAAGATCTGGGCACCGGTCTTGGCTACACCTTC. Its protein is CASSQDLGTGLGYTF.

V and J are TRBV20-1 and TRBJ2-3; 12 bases line up with TRBD1. The germline V gene has CDR1 DFQATT and CDR2 SNEGSKA (reference sequence). The trim removed 3 bases at V and 6 bases at J, leaving 4 bases unmatched. This CDR3 spans 14 amino acids. The CDR3 DNA sequence: TGCAGTGCTAGTCAGGGACAGGGGGCGGATACGCAGTATTTT. It codes for CSASQGQGADTQYF.

The genes are TRBV4-1 and TRBJ2-1, with 10 bases matching TRBD1. Trimming cost V 4 bases and J 9 bases; bases outside gene matches: 9. The CDR3 covers 15 residues. Germline assignment: CDR1 MGHRA and CDR2 YSYEKL. The CDR3 DNA reads as TGCGCCAGCAGCCCGAGACAGGGGGCGAAGGTTGAGCAGTTCTTC. Its protein product is CASSPRQGAKVEQFF.

This clonotype was observed a few times. A much larger clone lies a single base off, so this may be a read error. The V call is TRBV12-3 or TRBV12-4, the J call TRBJ2-3, with a possible D match to TRBD1 (6 bases). Trimming stripped 3 bases from V and 6 bases from J, with 13 bases between. The CDR3 loop spans 14 amino acids. CDR3 protein: CASSFRVGADTQYF. In DNA form, the CDR3 reads TGTGCCAGCAGTTTCAGAGTGGGGGCGGATACGCAGTATTTT.

V usage is TRBV7-9 and J usage is TRBJ2-4; 7 bases agree with TRBD1. There are 16 residues in the CDR3. The germline V gene has CDR1 SEHNR and CDR2 FQNEAQ (reference sequence). With 5 bases clipped from V and 6 bases from J, the junction kept 13 bases outside the gene matches. In nucleotides, the CDR3 is TGTGCCAGCAGCCACCAGACAGGGAATGGTGTAAACATTCAGTACTTC. Translated: CASSHQTGNGVNIQYF. The full variable domain, its missing parts supplied by reference TRBV7-9 and TRBJ2-4, is DTGVSQNPRHKITKRGQNVTFRCDPISEHNRLYWYRQTLGQGPEFLTYFQNEAQLEKSRLLSDRFSAERPKGSFSTLEIQRTEQGDSAMYLCASSHQTGNGVNIQYFGAGTRLSVL.

This clonotype showed up just a few times. The V gene is TRBV15, the J gene TRBJ2-5; the match to TRBD1 covers 9 bases. This CDR3 comprises 14 residues. CDR1 and CDR2 from the germline V gene are LNHNV and YYDKDF (reference sequence). V trimming: 2 bases; J trimming: 3 bases; junction bases outside the gene matches: 1. The CDR3 DNA follows: TGTGCCACCAGCAGAAGGACAGGGGAAGAGACCCAGTACTTC. It specifies CATSRRTGEETQYF.